This TCR beta chain was recovered during a study of blood T cell repertoires in COVID-19. The wider study: Spain, Italy and the United States supplied samples that represented acute and convalescent COVID-19.

In its sample, this clone was seen once. Authors' analysis steps: Amplification with reference gene primers provided the estimates of nucleated cell counts. This table comes from immunoSEQ multiplex PCR, and its TCRdb copy is limited to in-frame clones, with some not included. The V and J calls and clone size were taken over from that table, and D and trimming were inferred from the DNA. The sample carries 120,000 or so clones, about 79% recorded once. Germline values: CDR1 MNHEY, CDR2 SVGEGT. Trimming took 1 base from V and 0 from J; bases not matched to a gene: 12. CDR3 length: 19 amino acids. The chain employs TRBV6-2 or TRBV6-3 and TRBJ2-5, with TRBD1 matching 9 bases. This sequence was found in a man between 35 and 55 years old with active or convalescent COVID-19. What was sequenced was peripheral blood. The CDR3 DNA reads TGTGCCAGCAGTTACTTCACAGGGGGCGAGGGGTTTAACCAAGAGACCCAGTACTTC. Amino acids: CASSYFTGGEGFNQETQYF.